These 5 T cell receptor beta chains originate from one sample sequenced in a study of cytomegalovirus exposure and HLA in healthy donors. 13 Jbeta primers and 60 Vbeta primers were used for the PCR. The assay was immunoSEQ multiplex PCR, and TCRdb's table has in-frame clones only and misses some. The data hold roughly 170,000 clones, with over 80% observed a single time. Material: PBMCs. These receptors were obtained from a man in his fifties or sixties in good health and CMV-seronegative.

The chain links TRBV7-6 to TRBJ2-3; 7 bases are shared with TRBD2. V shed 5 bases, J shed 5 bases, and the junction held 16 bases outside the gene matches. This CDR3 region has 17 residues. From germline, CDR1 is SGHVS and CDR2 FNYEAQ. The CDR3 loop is CASSQAIGAGVGDTQYF. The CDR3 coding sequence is TGTGCCAGCAGCCAGGCCATTGGGGCGGGGGTTGGAGATACGCAGTATTTT.

The CDR3 nucleotides read TGTGCCAGCAGTTTATATCCACACACAGATACGCAGTATTTT. It encodes CASSLYPHTDTQYF. The J gene is TRBJ2-3, the V gene TRBV27; D is ambiguous. This CDR3 region has 14 residues. Looked up from germline, CDR1 is MNHEY and CDR2 is SMNVEV (reference sequence). The V end was cut by 1 base, the J end by 2 bases, with 7 bases between.

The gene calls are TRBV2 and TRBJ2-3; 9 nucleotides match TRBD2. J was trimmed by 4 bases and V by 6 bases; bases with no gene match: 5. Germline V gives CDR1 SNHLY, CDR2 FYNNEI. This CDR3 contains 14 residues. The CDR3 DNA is TGTGCCAGCAGGGGGGGACTAGCCTCAGATACGCAGTATTTT. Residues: CASRGGLASDTQYF.

CDR3 nucleotide sequence: TGCGCCAGCAGCCAAGGGGACAGGGAAGCTTTCTTT. It is translated as CASSQGDREAFF. The chain combines TRBV4-3 with TRBJ1-1; 8 nucleotides agree with TRBD1. Unmatched junction bases numbered 0, after V lost 1 base and J lost 8 bases. The CDR3 contains 12 residues. From germline, CDR1 is LGHNA and CDR2 YSLEER.

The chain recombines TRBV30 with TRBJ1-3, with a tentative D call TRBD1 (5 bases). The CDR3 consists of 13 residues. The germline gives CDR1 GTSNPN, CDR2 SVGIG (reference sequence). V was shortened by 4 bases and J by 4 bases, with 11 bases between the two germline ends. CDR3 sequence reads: CAWTGNPGNTIYF. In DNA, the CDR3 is TGTGCCTGGACAGGGAATCCAGGAAACACCATATATTTT.